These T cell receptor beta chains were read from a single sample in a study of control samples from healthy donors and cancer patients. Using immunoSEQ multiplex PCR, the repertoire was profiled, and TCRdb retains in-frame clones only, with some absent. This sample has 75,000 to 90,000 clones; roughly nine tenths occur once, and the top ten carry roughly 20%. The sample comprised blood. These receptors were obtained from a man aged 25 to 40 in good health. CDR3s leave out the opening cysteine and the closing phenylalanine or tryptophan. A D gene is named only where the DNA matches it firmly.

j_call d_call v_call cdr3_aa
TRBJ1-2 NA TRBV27 ASSLAGTYGYT
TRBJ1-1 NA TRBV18 ASSGSGGGTEAF
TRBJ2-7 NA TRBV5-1 ASSPDPQGEQY
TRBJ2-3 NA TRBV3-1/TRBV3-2 ASSQDAQATDTQY
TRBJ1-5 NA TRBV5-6 ASSLWGRNQPQH
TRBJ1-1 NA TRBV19 ASSRAGTHLSTEAF
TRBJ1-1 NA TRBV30 AWSVDTNTEAF
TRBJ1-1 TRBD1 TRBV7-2 ASSFSRDRAAF
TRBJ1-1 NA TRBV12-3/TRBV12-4 ASSGRSEAF
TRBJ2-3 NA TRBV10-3 AISESAKAAQY
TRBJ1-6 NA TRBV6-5 ASRPDAYSPLH
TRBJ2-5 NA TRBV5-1 ASSVDSFQETQY
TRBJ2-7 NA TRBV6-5 ASSRVKGPMLEQY
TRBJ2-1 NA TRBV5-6 ASTASPYNEQF
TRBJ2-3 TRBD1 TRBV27 ASRGQGGNTQY
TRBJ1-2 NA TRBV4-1 ASSPTGDYGYT
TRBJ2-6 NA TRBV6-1 ASSEALQESGANVLT
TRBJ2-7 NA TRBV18 ASSQADPSPEQY
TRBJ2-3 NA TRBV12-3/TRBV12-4 ASTQVEGTQY
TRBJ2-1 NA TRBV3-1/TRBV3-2 ASSPLASGGEQF
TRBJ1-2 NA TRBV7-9 ASSVSQGRANYGYT
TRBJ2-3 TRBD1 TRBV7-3 ASSQPLGGADTQY
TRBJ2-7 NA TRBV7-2 ASSPDSLGREQY
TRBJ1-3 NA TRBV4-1 ASSQVTTGSGNTIY
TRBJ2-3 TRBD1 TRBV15 ATSRPGQTTDTQY
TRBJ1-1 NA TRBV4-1 ASSRSREWVNTEAF
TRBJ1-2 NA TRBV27 ASSPLPGPIYGYT
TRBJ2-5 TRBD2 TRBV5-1 ASRASGGPSIGETQY
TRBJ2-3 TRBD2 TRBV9 ASSVGTSLTDTQY
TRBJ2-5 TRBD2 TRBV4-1 ASSQEGAGGYQETQY
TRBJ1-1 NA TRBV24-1 ATSGVGAAEAF
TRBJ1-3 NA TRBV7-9 ASSLRGINTIY
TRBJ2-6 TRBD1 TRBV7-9 ASSIGQGESGANVLT
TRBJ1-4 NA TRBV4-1 ASSQGFRGEKLF
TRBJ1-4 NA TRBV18 ASSPPGGTNEKLF
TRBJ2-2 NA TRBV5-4 ASSLSRGANTGELF
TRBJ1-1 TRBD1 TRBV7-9 ASSPGTGLLDEAF
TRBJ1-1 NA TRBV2 ASSGSVQTWSTEAF